This TCR beta chain was sequenced during a study of CD8 T cells in Susac syndrome. CDR3 size: 15 residues. In germline, CDR1 is LNHDA, CDR2 SQIVND (reference sequence). The V end was cut by 7 bases, the J end by 1 base, with 14 bases between. RNA in amounts of roughly 0.5 to 1 ug was reverse transcribed with random hexamers. Each CDR3 protein gets one entry after TCRdb re-called the immunoSEQ multiplex PCR reads with MiXCR. The table has roughly 200,000 distinct CDR3 sequences, just under 95% seen once. High-throughput TCR beta sequencing covered peripheral CD8+ and CD4+ T cells. Sequencing input: CD4+ T cells from PBMCs. This sequence joins TRBV19 and TRBJ1-5; D might be TRBD1 (6 bases). This clonotype was obtained from a human donor with Susac syndrome. The CDR3 DNA sequence: TGTGCCAGTAATCTCCTGGGGGCCAGCAATCAGCCCCAGCATTTT. Protein: CASNLLGASNQPQHF. The full variable domain, in which reference TRBV19 and TRBJ1-5 provide the parts outside the CDR3, is DGGITQSPKYLFRKEGQNVTLSCEQNLNHDAMYWYRQDPGQGLRLIYYSQIVNDFQKGDIAEGYSVSREKKESFPLTVTSAQKNPTAFYLCASNLLGASNQPQHFGDGTRLSIL.